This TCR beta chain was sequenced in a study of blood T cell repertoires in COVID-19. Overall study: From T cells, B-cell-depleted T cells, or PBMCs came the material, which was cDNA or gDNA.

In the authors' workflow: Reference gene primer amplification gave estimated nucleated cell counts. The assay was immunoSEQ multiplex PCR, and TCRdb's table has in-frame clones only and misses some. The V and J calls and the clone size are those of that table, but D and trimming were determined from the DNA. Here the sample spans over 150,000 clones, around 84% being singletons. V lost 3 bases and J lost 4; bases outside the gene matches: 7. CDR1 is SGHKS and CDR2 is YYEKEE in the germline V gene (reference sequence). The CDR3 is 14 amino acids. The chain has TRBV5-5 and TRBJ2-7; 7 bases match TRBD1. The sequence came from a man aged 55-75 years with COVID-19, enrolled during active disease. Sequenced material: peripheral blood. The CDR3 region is CASSSRQGQYEQYF. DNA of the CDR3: TGTGCCAGCAGCTCTAGACAGGGACAGTACGAGCAGTACTTC. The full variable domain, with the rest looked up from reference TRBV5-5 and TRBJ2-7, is DAGVTQSPTHLIKTRGQQVTLRCSPISGHKSVSWYQQVLGQGPQFIFQYYEKEERGRGNFPDRFSARQFPNYSSELNVNALLLGDSALYLCASSSRQGQYEQYFGPGTRLTVT.